This T cell receptor (beta chain) emerged from a study of blood T cell repertoires in COVID-19. Background on the study: Sources were T cells, B-cell-depleted T cells, or PBMCs; the material itself was cDNA or gDNA.

Individuals aged about 18 to 89 years were recruited from 24 US areas. Cohort allocation depended upon clinical history that participants reported. Two negative PCRs, clearance, or symptom resolution characterized the recovered Cohort 3 donors. TCRdb keeps only in-frame clones here, not all; method: immunoSEQ multiplex PCR. The sample carries some 200,000 clones, roughly 82% recorded once. The sample holds a few counts of this clone. The CDR3 sequence is 14 residues long. Sequencing was carried out using PBMCs or T cells enriched from blood (not recorded which). The receptor was derived from a man aged 35-49 years who had recovered from COVID-19. The V call is TRBV21-1, the J call TRBJ1-5; TRBD1 was called by the table and not checked on the DNA. TRBV21-1 is tagged as a pseudogene. In nucleotides, the CDR3 is TGTGCCAGCAGGCGTAAACAGGGAGAACAGCCCCAGCATTTT. Protein sequence: CASRRKQGEQPQHF.